This entry describes one TCR beta chain. In the original processing: Cell counts per sample came from amplifying reference gene primers. The method was immunoSEQ multiplex PCR; TCRdb's version includes in-frame clones alone and lacks a portion of them. V, J and clone size are taken as reported in that table, and D and trimming were inferred from the DNA itself. The repertoire holds about 180,000 clones, with more than 70% as singletons. The sample originates from a study of blood T cell repertoires in COVID-19. Study-wide background: Acute and convalescent COVID-19 specimens originated in the United States, Italy and Spain. The analysed material was cDNA or gDNA that came from T cells, B-cell-depleted T cells, or PBMCs.

In germline, CDR1 is MNHEY, CDR2 SMNVEV (reference sequence). With 6 bases removed from V and 11 bases from J, the gap between germline ends came to 11 bases. The CDR3 length is 12 residues. This receptor was obtained from a woman in her thirties with acute or convalescent COVID-19. The sample was peripheral blood. The rearrangement joins TRBV27 to TRBJ1-6; D is unresolved. The CDR3 here is CASSPGGTPLHF. In nucleotides, the CDR3 is TGTGCCAGCAGCCCGGGAGGAACACCCCTCCACTTT.